The clone carrying this T cell receptor beta chain has only a few counts. Its antigen remains unknown. This sample is part of a study of cytomegalovirus exposure and HLA in healthy donors. Study-wide context: T cells numbering around 180 million yielded roughly 120 million unique TCR beta sequences in an earlier analysis. Notes on the study in general: Several of the most significant clusters appeared, in a later analysis, to be linked to common viral pathogens. Among donors in an Asian-associated ancestry cluster, a later analysis reportedly found fewer N-insertions than the roughly 610-donor mean. Within a later analysis, the majority of CMV-associated TCR beta chains appeared HLA-restricted.

13 Jbeta primers and 60 Vbeta primers were used for the PCR. Libraries were prepared by immunoSEQ multiplex PCR; TCRdb keeps only in-frame clonotypes and omits some of them. The sample consists of 250,000 to 300,000 clones, roughly four fifths of them appearing once. The sample consisted of PBMCs. The sequence was obtained from a woman in her forties in good health and CMV-seropositive.

In DNA form, the CDR3 reads TGCGCCAGCAGCCAAGATCCAGGGTATCGTGGCTACACCTTC. Protein: CASSQDPGYRGYTF. The rearrangement links TRBV4-3 to TRBJ1-2; D is perhaps TRBD1 (5 bases). V shed 0 bases and J shed 7 bases, with 12 bases lying between them. CDR1 is LGHNA and CDR2 is YSLEER in the germline V gene. There are 14 residues in the CDR3.